Below, 10 T cell receptor beta chains from the same sample are listed, as sequenced in a study of blood T cell repertoires in COVID-19. Assay used: immunoSEQ multiplex PCR; TCRdb lists only in-frame clones, some missing. The repertoire holds a few hundred thousand clones, with 90% as singletons. Specimen: peripheral blood. Receptors originate from a woman in her sixties with COVID-19, enrolled during active disease.

The CDR3 protein is CASSLAGYYEQYF. CDR3 nucleotides: TGTGCCAGCAGTCTAGCGGGGTACTACGAGCAGTACTTC. The rearrangement uses TRBV2 and TRBJ2-7, with 9 nucleotides matching TRBD2. J was trimmed by 3 bases and V by 5 bases; bases with no gene match: 2. CDR1 is SNHLY, CDR2 FYNNEI, per germline. CDR3 length equals 13 residues.

CDR3 sequence (DNA): TGTGCCAGCAGCCAACCGAAGCCGGTTGGGCCTGGAGGCTACACCTTC. Translation: CASSQPKPVGPGGYTF. V and J are TRBV3-1 (or the pseudogene TRBV3-2) and TRBJ1-2; D unresolved. The CDR3 covers 16 residues. Germline lookup yields CDR1 LGHDT and CDR2 YNNKEL (reference sequence). The V end was cut by 2 bases, the J end by 8 bases, with 21 bases between.

CDR3: CACSISGFNQPQHF. As DNA, the CDR3 is TGTGCCTGCTCTATCTCAGGGTTCAATCAGCCCCAGCATTTT. This chain uses TRBV30 with TRBJ1-5, with D possibly TRBD1 on 5 matching bases. The germline V gene encodes CDR1 GTSNPN and CDR2 SVGIG (reference sequence). The CDR3 has 14 residues. V lost 6 bases and J 3 bases, leaving 15 bases between the germline ends.

V is TRBV13 and J is TRBJ1-6; D uncertain. Germline lookup yields CDR1 PRHDT and CDR2 FYEKMQ (reference sequence). V lost 2 bases, J lost 7 bases, and 12 bases lay in between. The CDR3 has 15 residues. The CDR3 sequence: CASSLQLRQNSPLHF. For the CDR3, the DNA is TGTGCCAGCAGCTTACAGCTGCGGCAAAATTCACCCCTCCACTTT. Full variable domain (outside the CDR3, taken from reference TRBV13 and TRBJ1-6): AAGVIQSPRHLIKEKRETATLKCYPIPRHDTVYWYQQGPGQDPQFLISFYEKMQSDKGSIPDRFSAQQFSDYHSELNMSSLELGDSALYFCASSLQLRQNSPLHFGNGTRLTVT.

DNA of the CDR3: TGTGCCAGCAGCTTGGACAGGGGCATCTACGAGCAGTACTTC. Translation: CASSLDRGIYEQYF. The J gene is TRBJ2-7, the V gene TRBV5-4; the match to TRBD1 covers 7 bases. The CDR3 is made up of 14 amino acids. After removal of 0 bases from V and 3 bases from J, the junction contained 3 bases not matched to a gene. CDR1 is SGHNT, CDR2 YYREEE, per germline (reference sequence).

This chain uses TRBV7-2 with TRBJ1-5; perhaps TRBD1 as D (5 bases). Looked up from germline, CDR1 is SGHTA and CDR2 is FQGNSA. V gave up 7 bases and J gave up 4 bases, with 17 bases separating them. The CDR3 runs to 15 residues. In DNA form, the CDR3 reads TGTGCCAGCACCGGGGGACCGGGGAATAATCAGCCCCAGCATTTT. Protein product: CASTGGPGNNQPQHF.

The chain links TRBV7-2 to TRBJ2-7, with 7 positions matching TRBD1. V was pared by 6 bases and J by 1 base, with 9 bases of the junction left unmatched. In germline, CDR1 is SGHTA, CDR2 FQGNSA. The CDR3 covers 15 residues. Written as DNA, the CDR3 is TGTGCCAGCAGATATGACAGGGATGGTTCCTACGAGCAGTACTTC. Translated: CASRYDRDGSYEQYF.

The genes are TRBV20-1 and TRBJ2-3; 14 bases are a match to TRBD2. Germline V gives CDR1 DFQATT, CDR2 SNEGSKA (reference sequence). The CDR3 spans 15 residues. V shed 3 bases, J shed 5 bases, and the junction held 4 bases outside the gene matches. CDR3 loop: CSASAGTSGGDTQYF. In DNA form, the CDR3 reads TGCAGTGCTAGTGCCGGGACTAGCGGGGGAGATACGCAGTATTTT.

This chain uses TRBV6-2 or TRBV6-3 with TRBJ1-4, with a tentative D call TRBD1 (5 bases). Germline CDR1 reads MNHEY; CDR2 reads SVGEGT. The CDR3 runs to 14 residues. V lost 2 bases to trimming and J lost 1 base, with 5 bases between them. CDR3 in DNA: TGTGCCAGCAGTTACCAGGGAACTAATGAAAAACTGTTTTTT. Encoded protein: CASSYQGTNEKLFF.

This rearrangement joins TRBV4-3 to TRBJ2-7, with a tentative D call TRBD1 (5 bases). The germline V and J ends were trimmed by 5 bases and 3 bases, with 14 bases remaining between them. CDR3 length: 14 residues. Germline loops: CDR1 LGHNA, CDR2 YSLEER. Written as DNA, the CDR3 is TGCGCCAGCAGCAGGGAAAAAGGGGACTACGAGCAGTACTTC. The encoded protein is CASSREKGDYEQYF.